This TCR beta chain was observed in a study of cytomegalovirus exposure and HLA in healthy donors. Study-wide background: From around 180 million T cells, an earlier analysis saw around 120 million unique TCR beta sequences. Findings and limits, study-wide: It is likely that the observed cluster of highly shared sequence variants was a sequencing artifact.

Points on this clone: Its matching antigen is unknown.

The CDR3 has 14 residues. Trimming stripped 1 base from V and 4 bases from J, with 9 bases between. Germline V gene lookup returns CDR1 SGHAT and CDR2 FQNNGV. The PCR ran on 60 Vbeta and 13 Jbeta primers. Some clones are missing from TCRdb's copy, which holds only in-frame ones; the method was immunoSEQ multiplex PCR. The sample includes some 150,000 clones, approximately 78% of them seen just once. This TCR was recovered from a man aged 18 to 29 in good health and CMV-seropositive. This chain connects TRBV11-2 to TRBJ2-3; D is possibly TRBD2 (5 bases). The sample consisted of PBMCs. The CDR3 region has the DNA TGTGCCAGCAGCTTAGGAGCTAGCTCAGATACGCAGTATTTT. Amino acid sequence: CASSLGASSDTQYF.